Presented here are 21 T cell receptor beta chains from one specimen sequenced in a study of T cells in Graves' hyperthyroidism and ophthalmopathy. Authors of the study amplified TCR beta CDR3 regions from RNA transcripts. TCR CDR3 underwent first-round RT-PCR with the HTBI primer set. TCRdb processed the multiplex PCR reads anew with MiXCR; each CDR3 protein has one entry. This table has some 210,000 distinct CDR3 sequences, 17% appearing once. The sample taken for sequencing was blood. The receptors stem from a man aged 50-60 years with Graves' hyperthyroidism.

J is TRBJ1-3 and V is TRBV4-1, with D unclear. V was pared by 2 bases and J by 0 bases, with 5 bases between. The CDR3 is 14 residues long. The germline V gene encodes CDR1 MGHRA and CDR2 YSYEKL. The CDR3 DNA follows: TGCGCCAGCAGCCAACAGTACTCTGGAAACACCATATATTTT. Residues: CASSQQYSGNTIYF.

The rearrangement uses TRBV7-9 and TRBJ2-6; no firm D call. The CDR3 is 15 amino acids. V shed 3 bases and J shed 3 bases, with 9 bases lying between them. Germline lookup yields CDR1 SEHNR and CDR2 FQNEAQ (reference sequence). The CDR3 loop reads CASSFFYGGANVLTF. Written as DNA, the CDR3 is TGTGCCAGCAGCTTTTTCTATGGTGGGGCCAACGTCCTGACTTTC.

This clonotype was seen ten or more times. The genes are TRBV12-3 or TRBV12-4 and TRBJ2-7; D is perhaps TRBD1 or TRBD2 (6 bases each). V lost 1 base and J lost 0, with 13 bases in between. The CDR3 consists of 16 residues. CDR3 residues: CASSLVSGAPSYEQYF. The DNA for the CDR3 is TGTGCCAGCAGTTTAGTGTCGGGGGCACCCTCCTACGAGCAGTACTTC.

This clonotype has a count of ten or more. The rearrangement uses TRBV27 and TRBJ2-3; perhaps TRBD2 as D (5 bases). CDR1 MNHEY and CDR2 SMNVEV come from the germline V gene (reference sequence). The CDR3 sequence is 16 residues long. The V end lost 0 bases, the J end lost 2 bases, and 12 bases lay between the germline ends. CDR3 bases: TGTGCCAGCAGTTTATCAATGGACTCCTACACAGATACGCAGTATTTT. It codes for CASSLSMDSYTDTQYF.

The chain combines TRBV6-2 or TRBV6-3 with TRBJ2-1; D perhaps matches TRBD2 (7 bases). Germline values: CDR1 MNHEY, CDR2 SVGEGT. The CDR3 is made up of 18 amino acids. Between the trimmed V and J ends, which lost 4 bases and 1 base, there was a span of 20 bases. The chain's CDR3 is CASSFPAGEQGSYNEQFF. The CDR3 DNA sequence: TGTGCCAGCAGTTTCCCGGCGGGAGAACAGGGTTCCTACAATGAGCAGTTCTTC.

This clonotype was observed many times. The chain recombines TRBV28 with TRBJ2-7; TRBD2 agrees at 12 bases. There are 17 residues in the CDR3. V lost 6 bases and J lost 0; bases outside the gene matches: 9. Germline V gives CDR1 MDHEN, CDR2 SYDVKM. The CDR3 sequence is CASSRGLAGPSSYEQYF. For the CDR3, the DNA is TGTGCCAGCAGCCGGGGACTAGCGGGTCCAAGCTCCTACGAGCAGTACTTC.

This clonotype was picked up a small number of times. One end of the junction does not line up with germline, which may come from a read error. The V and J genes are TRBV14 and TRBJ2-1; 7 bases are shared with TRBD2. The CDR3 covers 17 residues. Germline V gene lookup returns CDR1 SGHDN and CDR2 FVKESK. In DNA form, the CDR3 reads TGTGCCGGCAGCCAAGATCTGCCTAGCGGATCGAACAATGAGCAGTTCTTC. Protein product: CAGSQDLPSGSNNEQFF.

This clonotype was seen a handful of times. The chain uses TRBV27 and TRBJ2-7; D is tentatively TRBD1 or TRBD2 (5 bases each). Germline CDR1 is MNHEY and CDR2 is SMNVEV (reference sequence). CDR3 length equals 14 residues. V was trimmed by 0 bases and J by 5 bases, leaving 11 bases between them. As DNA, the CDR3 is TGTGCCAGCAGTTTATCAGAGGGGTTACACGAGCAGTACTTC. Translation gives CASSLSEGLHEQYF.

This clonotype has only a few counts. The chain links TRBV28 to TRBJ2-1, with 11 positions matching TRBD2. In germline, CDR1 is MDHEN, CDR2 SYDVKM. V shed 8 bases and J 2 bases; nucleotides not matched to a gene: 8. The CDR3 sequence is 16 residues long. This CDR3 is CASGVAGGRPYNEQFF. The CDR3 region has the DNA TGTGCCAGCGGGGTAGCGGGAGGGCGCCCCTACAATGAGCAGTTCTTC.

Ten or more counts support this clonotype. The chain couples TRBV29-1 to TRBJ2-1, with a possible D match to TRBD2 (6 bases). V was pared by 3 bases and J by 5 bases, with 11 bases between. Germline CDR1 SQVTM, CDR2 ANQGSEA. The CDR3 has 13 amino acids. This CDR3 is CSVDYGRNNEQFF. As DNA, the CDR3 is TGCAGCGTTGATTATGGGAGGAACAATGAGCAGTTCTTC.

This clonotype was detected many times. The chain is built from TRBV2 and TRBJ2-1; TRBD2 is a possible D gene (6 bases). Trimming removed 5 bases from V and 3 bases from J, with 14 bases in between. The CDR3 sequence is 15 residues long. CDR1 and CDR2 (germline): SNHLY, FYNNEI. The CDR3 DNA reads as TGTGCCAGCAGTCCGGGACTGGACGTCTACAATGAGCAGTTCTTC. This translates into CASSPGLDVYNEQFF.

The CDR3 region has the DNA TGCGCCAGCAGCTTAAAGGGGCATGACTATGGCTACACCTTC. This gives the protein CASSLKGHDYGYTF. This chain joins TRBV5-1 and TRBJ1-2; a weak D match, TRBD1 (5 bases). Trimming removed 2 bases at V and 3 bases at J, with 11 bases between. The CDR3 is 14 amino acids. Germline-derived CDR1 and CDR2 are SGHRS and YFSETQ.

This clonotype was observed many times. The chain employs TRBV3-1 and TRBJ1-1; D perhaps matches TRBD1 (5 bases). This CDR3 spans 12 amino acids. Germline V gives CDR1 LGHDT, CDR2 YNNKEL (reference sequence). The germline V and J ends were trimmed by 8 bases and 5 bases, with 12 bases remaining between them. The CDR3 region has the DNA TGTGCCAGCCGGGGGTATGGGACTGAAGCTTTCTTT. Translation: CASRGYGTEAFF.

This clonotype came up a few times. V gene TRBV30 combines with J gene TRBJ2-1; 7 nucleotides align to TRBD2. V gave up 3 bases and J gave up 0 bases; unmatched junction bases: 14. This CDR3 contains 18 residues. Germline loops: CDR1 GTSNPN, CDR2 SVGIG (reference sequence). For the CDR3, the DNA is TGTGCCTGGAGCCTCCCCCTGCCGGGGAGGGGCTCCTACAATGAGCAGTTCTTC. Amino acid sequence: CAWSLPLPGRGSYNEQFF.

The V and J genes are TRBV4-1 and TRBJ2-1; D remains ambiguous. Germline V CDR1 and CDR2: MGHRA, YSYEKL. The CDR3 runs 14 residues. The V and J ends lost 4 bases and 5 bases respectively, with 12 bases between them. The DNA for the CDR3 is TGCGCCAGCAGCCGATTTCAGATAAACAATGAGCAGTTCTTC. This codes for CASSRFQINNEQFF.

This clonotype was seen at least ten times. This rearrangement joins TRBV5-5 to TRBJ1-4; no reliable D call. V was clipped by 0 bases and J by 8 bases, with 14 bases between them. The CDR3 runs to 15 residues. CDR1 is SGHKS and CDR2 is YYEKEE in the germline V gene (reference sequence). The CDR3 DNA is TGTGCCAGCAGCTTGGTATCGGGGTCCTCGGAAAAACTGTTTTTT. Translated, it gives CASSLVSGSSEKLFF.

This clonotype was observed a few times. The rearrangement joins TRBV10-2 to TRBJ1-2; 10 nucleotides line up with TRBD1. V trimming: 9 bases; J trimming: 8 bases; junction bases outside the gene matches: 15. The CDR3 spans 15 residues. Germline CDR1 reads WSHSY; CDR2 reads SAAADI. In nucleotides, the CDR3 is TGCGCCAGTTCCGGGACAGGGGATCCTTCGTACGGCTACACCTTC. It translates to CASSGTGDPSYGYTF.

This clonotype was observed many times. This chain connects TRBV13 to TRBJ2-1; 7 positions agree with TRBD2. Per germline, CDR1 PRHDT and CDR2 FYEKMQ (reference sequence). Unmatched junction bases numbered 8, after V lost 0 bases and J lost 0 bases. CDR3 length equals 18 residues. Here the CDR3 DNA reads TGTGCCAGCAGCTTAGGGGGTTTAGGCGGGAGCTCCTACAATGAGCAGTTCTTC. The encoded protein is CASSLGGLGGSSYNEQFF.

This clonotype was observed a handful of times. CDR3 residues: CSAPENLNSYEQYF. As DNA, the CDR3 is TGCAGTGCCCCCGAAAACCTAAACTCCTACGAGCAGTACTTC. The chain recombines TRBV20-1 with TRBJ2-7; D call uncertain. V was cut by 6 bases and J by 0 bases, with 15 bases left in between. This CDR3 is built from 14 residues. CDR1 DFQATT and CDR2 SNEGSKA come from the germline V gene (reference sequence).

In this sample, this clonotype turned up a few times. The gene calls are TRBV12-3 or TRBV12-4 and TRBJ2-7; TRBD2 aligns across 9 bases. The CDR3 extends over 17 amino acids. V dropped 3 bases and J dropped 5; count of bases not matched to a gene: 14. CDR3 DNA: TGTGCCAGCAGTTTCCGCCTGCCTAGCGGGATATTCAACGAGCAGTACTTC. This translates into CASSFRLPSGIFNEQYF.

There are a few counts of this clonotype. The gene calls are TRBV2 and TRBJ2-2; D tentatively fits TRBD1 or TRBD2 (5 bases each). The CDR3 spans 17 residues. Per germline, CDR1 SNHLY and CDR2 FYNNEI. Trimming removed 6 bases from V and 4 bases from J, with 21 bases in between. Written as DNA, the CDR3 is TGTGCCAGCAGCCCCGCTCGTGGGGGATGGGGCACCGGGGAGCTGTTTTTT. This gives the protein CASSPARGGWGTGELFF.